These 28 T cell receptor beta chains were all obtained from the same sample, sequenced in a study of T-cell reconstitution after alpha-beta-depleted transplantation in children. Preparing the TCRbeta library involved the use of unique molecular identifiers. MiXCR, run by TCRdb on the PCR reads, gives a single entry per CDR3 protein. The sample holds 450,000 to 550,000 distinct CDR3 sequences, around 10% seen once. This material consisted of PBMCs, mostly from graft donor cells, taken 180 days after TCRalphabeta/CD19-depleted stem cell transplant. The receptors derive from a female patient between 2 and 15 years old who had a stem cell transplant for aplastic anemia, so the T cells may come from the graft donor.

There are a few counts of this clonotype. The CDR3 is CASLRSGEWGAFF. The CDR3 DNA follows: TGTGCCAGCCTGCGTTCTGGGGAGTGGGGAGCTTTCTTT. V is TRBV7-9 and J is TRBJ1-1; no firm D call. V was cut by 8 bases and J by 10 bases, with 20 bases left in between. This CDR3 has 13 amino acids. From germline, CDR1 is SEHNR and CDR2 FQNEAQ (reference sequence).

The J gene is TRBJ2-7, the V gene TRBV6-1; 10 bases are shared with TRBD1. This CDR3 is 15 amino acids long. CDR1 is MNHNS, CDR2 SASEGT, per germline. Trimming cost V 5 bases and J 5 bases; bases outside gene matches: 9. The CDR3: CASSTGGQGSHEQYF. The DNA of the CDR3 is TGTGCCAGCAGTACGGGGGGACAGGGGAGCCACGAGCAGTACTTC.

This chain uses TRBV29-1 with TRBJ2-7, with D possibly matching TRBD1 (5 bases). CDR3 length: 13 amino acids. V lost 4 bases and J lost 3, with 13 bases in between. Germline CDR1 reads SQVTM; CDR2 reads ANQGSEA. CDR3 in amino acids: CSVAARGDYEQYF. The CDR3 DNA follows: TGCAGCGTTGCGGCAAGGGGCGACTACGAGCAGTACTTC.

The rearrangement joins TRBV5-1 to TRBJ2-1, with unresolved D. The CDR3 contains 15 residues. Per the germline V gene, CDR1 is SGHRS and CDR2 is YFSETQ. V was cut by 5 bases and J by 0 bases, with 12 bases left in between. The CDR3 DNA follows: TGCGCCAGCAGAGTATGGCAAAGCTCCTACAATGAGCAGTTCTTC. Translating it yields CASRVWQSSYNEQFF. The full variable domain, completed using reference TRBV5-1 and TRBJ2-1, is KAGVTQTPRYLIKTRGQQVTLSCSPISGHRSVSWYQQTPGQGLQFLFEYFSETQRNKGNFPGRFSGRQFSNSRSEMNVSTLELGDSALYLCASRVWQSSYNEQFFGPGTRLTVL.

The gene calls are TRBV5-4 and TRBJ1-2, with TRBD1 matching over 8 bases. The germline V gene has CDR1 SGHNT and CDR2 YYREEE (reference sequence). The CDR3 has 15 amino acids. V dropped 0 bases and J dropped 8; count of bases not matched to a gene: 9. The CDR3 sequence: CASSLEPGGFGGYTF. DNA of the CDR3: TGTGCCAGCAGCTTGGAGCCAGGGGGCTTCGGGGGCTACACCTTC. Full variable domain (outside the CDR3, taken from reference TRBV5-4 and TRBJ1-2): ETGVTQSPTHLIKTRGQQVTLRCSSQSGHNTVSWYQQALGQGPQFIFQYYREEENGRGNFPPRFSGLQFPNYSSELNVNALELDDSALYLCASSLEPGGFGGYTFGSGTRLTVV.

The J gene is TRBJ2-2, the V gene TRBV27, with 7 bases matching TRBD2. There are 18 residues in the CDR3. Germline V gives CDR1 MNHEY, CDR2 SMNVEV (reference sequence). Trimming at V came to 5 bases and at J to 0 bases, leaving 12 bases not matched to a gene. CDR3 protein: CASSRGLLAYANTGELFF. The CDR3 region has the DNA TGTGCCAGCAGTCGAGGCCTACTAGCGTATGCGAACACCGGGGAGCTGTTTTTT.

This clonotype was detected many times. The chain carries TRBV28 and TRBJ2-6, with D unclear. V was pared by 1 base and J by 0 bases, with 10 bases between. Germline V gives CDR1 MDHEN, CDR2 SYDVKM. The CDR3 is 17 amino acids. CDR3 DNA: TGTGCCAGCAGTTTATCCACACCTAGCTCTGGGGCCAACGTCCTGACTTTC. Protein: CASSLSTPSSGANVLTF.

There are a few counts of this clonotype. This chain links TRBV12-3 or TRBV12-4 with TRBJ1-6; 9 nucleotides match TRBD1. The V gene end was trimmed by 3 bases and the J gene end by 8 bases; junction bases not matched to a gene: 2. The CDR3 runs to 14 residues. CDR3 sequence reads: CASSFWDRDSPLHF. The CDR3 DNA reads TGTGCCAGCAGTTTTTGGGACAGGGATTCACCCCTCCACTTT.

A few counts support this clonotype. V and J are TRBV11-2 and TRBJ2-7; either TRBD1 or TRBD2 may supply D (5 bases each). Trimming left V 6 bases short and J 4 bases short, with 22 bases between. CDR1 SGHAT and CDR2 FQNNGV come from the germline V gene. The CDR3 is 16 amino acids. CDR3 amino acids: CASRGLGSGPKYEQYF. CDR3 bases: TGTGCCAGCAGGGGGCTGGGTTCGGGACCAAAATACGAGCAGTACTTC. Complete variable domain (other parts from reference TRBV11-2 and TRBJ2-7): EAGVAQSPRYKIIEKRQSVAFWCNPISGHATLYWYQQILGQGPKLLIQFQNNGVVDDSQLPKDRFSAERLKGVDSTLKIQPAKLEDSAVYLCASRGLGSGPKYEQYFGPGTRLTVT.

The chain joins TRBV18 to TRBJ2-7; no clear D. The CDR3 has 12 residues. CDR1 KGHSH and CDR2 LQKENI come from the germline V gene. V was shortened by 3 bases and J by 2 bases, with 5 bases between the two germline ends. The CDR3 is CASSPEPYEQYF. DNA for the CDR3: TGTGCCAGCTCACCCGAACCCTACGAGCAGTACTTC.

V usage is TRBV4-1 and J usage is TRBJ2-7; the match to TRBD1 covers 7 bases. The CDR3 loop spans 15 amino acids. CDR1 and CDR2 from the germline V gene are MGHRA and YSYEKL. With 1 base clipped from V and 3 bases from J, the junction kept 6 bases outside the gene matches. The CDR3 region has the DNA TGCGCCAGCAGCCAAGGGACAGGTGGCGTCTACGAGCAGTACGTC. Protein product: CASSQGTGGVYEQYV.

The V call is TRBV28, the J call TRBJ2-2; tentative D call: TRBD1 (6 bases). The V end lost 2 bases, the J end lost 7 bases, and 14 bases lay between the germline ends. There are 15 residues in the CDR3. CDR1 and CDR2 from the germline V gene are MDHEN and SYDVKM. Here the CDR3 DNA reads TGTGCCAGCAGTTTACTCGGGACAATGGGCGGGGAGCTGTTTTTT. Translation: CASSLLGTMGGELFF. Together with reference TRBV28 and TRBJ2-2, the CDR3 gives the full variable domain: DVKVTQSSRYLVKRTGEKVFLECVQDMDHENMFWYRQDPGLGLRLIYFSYDVKMKEKGDIPEGYSVSREKKERFSLILESASTNQTSMYLCASSLLGTMGGELFFGEGSRLTVL.

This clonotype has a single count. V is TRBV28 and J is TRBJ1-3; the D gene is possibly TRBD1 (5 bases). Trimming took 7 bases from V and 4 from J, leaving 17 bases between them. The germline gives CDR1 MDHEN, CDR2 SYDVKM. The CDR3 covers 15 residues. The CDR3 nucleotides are TGTGCCAGCACGGGCAGGGAATTCGCCGGAAACACCATATATTTT. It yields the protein CASTGREFAGNTIYF.

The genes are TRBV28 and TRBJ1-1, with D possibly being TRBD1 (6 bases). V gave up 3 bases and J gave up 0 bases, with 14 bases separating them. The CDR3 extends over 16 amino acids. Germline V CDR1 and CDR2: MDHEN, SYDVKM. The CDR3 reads CASSFSLTGLNTEAFF. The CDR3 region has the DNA TGTGCCAGCAGTTTTTCATTGACAGGTTTGAACACTGAAGCTTTCTTT.

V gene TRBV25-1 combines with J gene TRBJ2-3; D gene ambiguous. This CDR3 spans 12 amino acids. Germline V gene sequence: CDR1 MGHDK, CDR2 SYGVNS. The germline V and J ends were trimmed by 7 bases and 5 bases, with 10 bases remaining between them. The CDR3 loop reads CASTVAEDTQYF. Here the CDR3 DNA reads TGTGCCAGCACGGTGGCCGAAGATACGCAGTATTTT.

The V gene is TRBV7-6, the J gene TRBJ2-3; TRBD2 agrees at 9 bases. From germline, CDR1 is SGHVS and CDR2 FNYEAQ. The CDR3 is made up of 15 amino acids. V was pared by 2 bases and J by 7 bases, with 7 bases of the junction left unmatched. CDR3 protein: CASSLSGRPENTQYF. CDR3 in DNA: TGTGCCAGCAGCTTAAGCGGGAGGCCGGAGAATACGCAGTATTTT.

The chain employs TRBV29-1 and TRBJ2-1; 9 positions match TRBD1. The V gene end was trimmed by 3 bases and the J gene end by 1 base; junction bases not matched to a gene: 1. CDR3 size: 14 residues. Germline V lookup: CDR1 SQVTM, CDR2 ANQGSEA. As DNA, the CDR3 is TGCAGCGTTGAGGACAGGGGATCCTACAATGAGCAGTTCTTC. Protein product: CSVEDRGSYNEQFF.

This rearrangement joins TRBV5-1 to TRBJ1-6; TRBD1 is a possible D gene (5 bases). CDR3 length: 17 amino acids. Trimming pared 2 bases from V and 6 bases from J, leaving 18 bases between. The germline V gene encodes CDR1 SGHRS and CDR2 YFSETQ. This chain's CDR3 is CASSFIQGGSGNSPLHF. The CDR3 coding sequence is TGCGCCAGCAGCTTCATTCAGGGAGGTTCGGGTAATTCACCCCTCCACTTT.

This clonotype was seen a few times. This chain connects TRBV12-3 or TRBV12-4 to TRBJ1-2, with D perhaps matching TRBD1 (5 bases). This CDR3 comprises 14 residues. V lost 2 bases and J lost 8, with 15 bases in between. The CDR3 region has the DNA TGTGCCAGCAGTTTAACTAGGACACCTCAGGGCTACACCTTC. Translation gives CASSLTRTPQGYTF.

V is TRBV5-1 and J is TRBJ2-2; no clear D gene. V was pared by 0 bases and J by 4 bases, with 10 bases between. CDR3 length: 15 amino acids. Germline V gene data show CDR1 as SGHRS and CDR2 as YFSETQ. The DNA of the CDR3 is TGCGCCAGCAGCTTGGCCCCCCACATCACCGGGGAGCTGTTTTTT. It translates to CASSLAPHITGELFF.

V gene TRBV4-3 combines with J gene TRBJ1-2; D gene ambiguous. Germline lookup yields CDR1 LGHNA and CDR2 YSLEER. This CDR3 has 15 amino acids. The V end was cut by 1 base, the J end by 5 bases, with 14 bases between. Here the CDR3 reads CASSQGTALRYGYTF. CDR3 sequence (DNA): TGCGCCAGCAGCCAAGGAACTGCCTTAAGATATGGCTACACCTTC.

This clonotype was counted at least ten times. The DNA for the CDR3 is TGTGCCAGCAGCCCCGCCGGGGCGGGGGCGAACACTGAAGCTTTCTTT. This encodes CASSPAGAGANTEAFF. V gene TRBV7-9 combines with J gene TRBJ1-1, with D perhaps matching TRBD1 (6 bases). CDR1 SEHNR and CDR2 FQNEAQ come from the germline V gene (reference sequence). This CDR3 comprises 16 residues. The germline V and J ends were trimmed by 5 bases and 1 base, with 17 bases remaining between them.

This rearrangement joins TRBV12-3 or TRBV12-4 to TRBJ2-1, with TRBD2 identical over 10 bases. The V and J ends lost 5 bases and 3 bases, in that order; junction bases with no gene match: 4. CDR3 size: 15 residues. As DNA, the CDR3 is TGTGCCAGCAGTCACCTAGCGGGAGTCTACAATGAGCAGTTCTTC. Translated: CASSHLAGVYNEQFF.

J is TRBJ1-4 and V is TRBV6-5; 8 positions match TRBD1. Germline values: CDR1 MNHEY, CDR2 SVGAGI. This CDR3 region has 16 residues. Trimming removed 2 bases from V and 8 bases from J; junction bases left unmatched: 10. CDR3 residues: CASSYTPDRVGEKLFF. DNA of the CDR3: TGTGCCAGCAGTTACACCCCGGACAGGGTAGGAGAAAAACTGTTTTTT.

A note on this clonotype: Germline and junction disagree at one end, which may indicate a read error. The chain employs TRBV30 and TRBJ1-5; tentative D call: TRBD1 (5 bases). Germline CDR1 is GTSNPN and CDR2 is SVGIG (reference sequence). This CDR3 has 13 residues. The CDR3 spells CAWSAAGNQPHHF. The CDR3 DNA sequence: TGTGCCTGGAGTGCCGCAGGGAATCAGCCCCATCATTTT.

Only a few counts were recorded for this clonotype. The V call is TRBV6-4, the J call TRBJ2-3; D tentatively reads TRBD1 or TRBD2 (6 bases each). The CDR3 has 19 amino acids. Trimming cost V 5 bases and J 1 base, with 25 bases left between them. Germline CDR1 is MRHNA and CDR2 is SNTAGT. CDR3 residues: CASSPRAKEVGGRTDTQYF. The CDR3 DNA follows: TGTGCCAGCAGTCCGAGGGCCAAGGAGGTCGGGGGCCGCACAGATACGCAGTATTTT.

CDR3 in amino acids: CASSLWVATEETQYF. CDR3 DNA: TGTGCCAGCAGTTTATGGGTCGCCACAGAAGAGACCCAGTACTTC. The gene calls are TRBV28 and TRBJ2-5; D gene uncertain. Trimming left V 0 bases short and J 3 bases short, with 11 bases between. Germline CDR1 is MDHEN and CDR2 is SYDVKM. The CDR3 loop spans 15 amino acids.

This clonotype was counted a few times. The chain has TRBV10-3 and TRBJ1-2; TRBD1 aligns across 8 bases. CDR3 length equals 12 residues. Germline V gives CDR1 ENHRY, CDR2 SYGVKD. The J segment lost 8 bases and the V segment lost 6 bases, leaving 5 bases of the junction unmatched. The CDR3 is CAISPDREGYTF. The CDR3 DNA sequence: TGTGCCATCAGCCCGGACAGGGAAGGCTACACCTTC.